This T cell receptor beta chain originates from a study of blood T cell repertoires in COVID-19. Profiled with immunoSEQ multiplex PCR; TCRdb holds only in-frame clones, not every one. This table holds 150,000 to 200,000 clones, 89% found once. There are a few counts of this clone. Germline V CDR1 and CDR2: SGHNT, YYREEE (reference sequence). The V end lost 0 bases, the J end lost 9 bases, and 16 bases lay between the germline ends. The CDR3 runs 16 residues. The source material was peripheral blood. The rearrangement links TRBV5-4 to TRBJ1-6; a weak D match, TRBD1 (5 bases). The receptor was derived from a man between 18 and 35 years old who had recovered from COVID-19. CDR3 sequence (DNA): TGTGCCAGCAGCTTGGATCCGGGGGAGGCTTCTTCACCCCTCCACTTT. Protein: CASSLDPGEASSPLHF. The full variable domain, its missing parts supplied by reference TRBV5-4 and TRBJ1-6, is ETGVTQSPTHLIKTRGQQVTLRCSSQSGHNTVSWYQQALGQGPQFIFQYYREEENGRGNFPPRFSGLQFPNYSSELNVNALELDDSALYLCASSLDPGEASSPLHFGNGTRLTVT.